Presented here are 21 T cell receptor beta chains from one specimen sequenced in a study of blood T cell repertoires in COVID-19. Assay: immunoSEQ multiplex PCR; the TCRdb copy retains only in-frame clones and omits some. The sample lists 350,000 to 550,000 clones; nearly 90% were seen once. Material for sequencing was PBMCs or T cells enriched from blood (not recorded which). These receptors all stem from a woman in her late teens or twenties with acute COVID-19.

The chain is built from TRBV20-1 and TRBJ2-7, with D possibly being TRBD1 (5 bases). With 5 bases removed from V and 7 bases from J, the gap between germline ends came to 12 bases. CDR3 length: 11 amino acids. Germline V gene sequence: CDR1 DFQATT, CDR2 SNEGSKA (reference sequence). The CDR3 nucleotides read TGCAGTGCTTCCAGGGTGTGGGAGCAGTACTTC. It encodes CSASRVWEQYF.

This clone was observed a few times. This sequence joins TRBV11-3 and TRBJ2-1; 8 nucleotides line up with TRBD2. Germline V lookup: CDR1 SGHNT, CDR2 YENEEA. Trimming removed 1 base from V and 6 bases from J; junction bases left unmatched: 2. The CDR3 length is 14 residues. This CDR3 reads CASSLAGGTNEQFF. The CDR3 DNA reads TGTGCCAGCAGCTTAGCGGGGGGGACCAATGAGCAGTTCTTC.

The V and J genes are TRBV11-3 and TRBJ2-6; 8 bases map to TRBD1. Per germline, CDR1 SGHNT and CDR2 YENEEA. Germline trimming cut 2 bases from V and 4 bases from J; bases unmatched to any gene: 4. The CDR3 is 16 residues long. The CDR3 sequence is CASSLYRGYGANVLTF. DNA for the CDR3: TGTGCCAGCAGCTTATACAGGGGGTACGGGGCCAACGTCCTGACTTTC. The full variable domain, rest sourced from reference TRBV11-3 and TRBJ2-6, is EAGVVQSPRYKIIEKKQPVAFWCNPISGHNTLYWYLQNLGQGPELLIRYENEEAVDDSQLPKDRFSAERLKGVDSTLKIQPAELGDSAVYLCASSLYRGYGANVLTFGAGSRLTVL.

This clone turned up a few times. The rearrangement links TRBV5-1 to TRBJ2-7; 8 bases fit TRBD2. Germline V gene sequence: CDR1 SGHRS, CDR2 YFSETQ. V shed 6 bases and J 6 bases; nucleotides not matched to a gene: 8. CDR3 length equals 13 residues. CDR3 protein: CASTPGGEGEQYF. In DNA form, the CDR3 reads TGCGCCAGCACCCCGGGAGGGGAAGGCGAGCAGTACTTC.

This rearrangement joins TRBV11-2 to TRBJ2-1; 7 bases are a match to TRBD2. V dropped 0 bases and J dropped 5; count of bases not matched to a gene: 4. The CDR3 consists of 15 residues. CDR1 and CDR2 (germline): SGHAT, FQNNGV. The CDR3 nucleotides read TGTGCCAGCAGCTTAGAAAGGGAGGGCCACAATGAGCAGTTCTTC. Translated: CASSLEREGHNEQFF.

Ten or more counts support this clone. V and J are TRBV4-1 and TRBJ1-1, with D hard to call. Germline V gene lookup returns CDR1 MGHRA and CDR2 YSYEKL. V dropped 0 bases and J dropped 1 base, with 9 bases sitting between them. This CDR3 has 15 residues. In nucleotides, the CDR3 is TGCGCCAGCAGCCAAGAGCCAAGAGGGAACACTGAAGCTTTCTTT. Its protein is CASSQEPRGNTEAFF.

The chain couples TRBV2 to TRBJ2-7, with D perhaps matching TRBD1 (6 bases). Trimming took 7 bases from V and 7 from J, leaving 11 bases between them. The CDR3 runs 11 residues. CDR1 and CDR2 from the germline V gene are SNHLY and FYNNEI. CDR3 sequence: CASTAGQEQYF. CDR3 bases: TGTGCCAGCACCGCCGGACAGGAGCAGTACTTC.

The V call is TRBV9, the J call TRBJ2-1; TRBD2 aligns across 11 bases. V trimming: 5 bases; J trimming: 4 bases; junction bases outside the gene matches: 8. Germline CDR1 and CDR2: SGDLS and YYNGEE. The CDR3 is 16 amino acids. Here the CDR3 reads CASRGAGTSGYNEQFF. DNA for the CDR3: TGTGCCAGCAGGGGAGCGGGGACTAGCGGATACAATGAGCAGTTCTTC. Based on the CDR3 plus reference TRBV9 and TRBJ2-1, the full variable domain is DSGVTQTPKHLITATGQRVTLRCSPRSGDLSVYWYQQSLDQGLQFLIQYYNGEERAKGNILERFSAQQFPDLHSELNLSSLELGDSALYFCASRGAGTSGYNEQFFGPGTRLTVL.

The chain has TRBV28 and TRBJ1-2; D is possibly TRBD1 (5 bases). This CDR3 region has 13 residues. Germline loops: CDR1 MDHEN, CDR2 SYDVKM. Trimming cost V 4 bases and J 2 bases, with 8 bases left between them. CDR3 DNA sequence: TGTGCCAGCAGTTATCAGGGAAACTATGGCTACACCTTC. It codes for CASSYQGNYGYTF.

The chain couples TRBV2 to TRBJ2-1; D is perhaps TRBD2 (5 bases). CDR3 size: 12 residues. From germline, CDR1 is SNHLY and CDR2 FYNNEI. Trimming removed 7 bases from V and 8 bases from J, with 12 bases in between. The CDR3 sequence is CASIGYGDEQFF. CDR3 DNA sequence: TGTGCCAGCATCGGTTACGGGGATGAGCAGTTCTTC.

V is TRBV10-3 and J is TRBJ1-2; 7 bases are shared with TRBD1. Losses at the gene ends were 4 bases for V and 5 bases for J; bases not matched to a gene: 4. CDR1 is ENHRY, CDR2 SYGVKD, per germline. The CDR3 runs to 13 residues. CDR3 sequence reads: CAISAAGGYGYTF. In DNA, the CDR3 is TGTGCCATCAGTGCCGCAGGGGGATATGGCTACACCTTC.

The chain uses TRBV28 and TRBJ1-6; possible D gene TRBD1, 6 bases. Germline assignment: CDR1 MDHEN and CDR2 SYDVKM. V lost 7 bases, J lost 1 base, and 14 bases lay in between. The CDR3 sequence is 16 residues long. CDR3 sequence reads: CASKTGKLSYNSPLHF. The CDR3 DNA follows: TGTGCCAGCAAAACAGGGAAGTTATCCTATAATTCACCCCTCCACTTT. The variable domain in full, with the rest retrieved from reference TRBV28 and TRBJ1-6, is DVKVTQSSRYLVKRTGEKVFLECVQDMDHENMFWYRQDPGLGLRLIYFSYDVKMKEKGDIPEGYSVSREKKERFSLILESASTNQTSMYLCASKTGKLSYNSPLHFGNGTRLTVT.

This chain uses TRBV7-2 with TRBJ1-5; D not resolved. Between the trimmed V and J ends, which lost 6 bases and 3 bases, there was a span of 15 bases. The germline gives CDR1 SGHTA, CDR2 FQGNSA. The CDR3 is 15 amino acids. The CDR3 here is CASRAGGTDNQPQHF. The CDR3 DNA sequence: TGTGCCAGCAGGGCGGGAGGTACAGACAATCAGCCCCAGCATTTT.

J is TRBJ2-7 and V is TRBV9; 9 bases agree with TRBD1. The V and J ends lost 3 bases and 4 bases, in that order; junction bases with no gene match: 8. CDR1 and CDR2 (germline): SGDLS, YYNGEE. The length of the CDR3 is 15 residues. DNA for the CDR3: TGTGCCAGCAGCGCAACCGGGACAGGGAATTACGAGCAGTACTTC. This encodes CASSATGTGNYEQYF.

This chain links TRBV15 with TRBJ2-3; TRBD2 aligns across 11 bases. V was clipped by 6 bases and J by 6 bases; unmatched bases: 8. The CDR3 totals 15 residues. CDR1 is LNHNV, CDR2 YYDKDF, per germline (reference sequence). The CDR3 DNA sequence: TGTGCCACCAGGAAACTAGCGGGAGAGGTGGATACGCAGTATTTT. Its protein product is CATRKLAGEVDTQYF.

Written as DNA, the CDR3 is TGTGCCAGCAGTTTATTCACAGTGTTCGGCTACACCTTC. Residues: CASSLFTVFGYTF. The chain carries TRBV28 and TRBJ1-2, with D unclear. Germline V gives CDR1 MDHEN, CDR2 SYDVKM. V lost 1 base and J 8 bases, leaving 11 bases between the germline ends. This CDR3 region has 13 residues.

Comments on this clone: One end of the junction is discordant with germline, which a read error may explain. The V and J genes are TRBV15 and TRBJ2-7; 10 bases match TRBD1. CDR1 LNHNV and CDR2 YYDKDF come from the germline V gene (reference sequence). This CDR3 contains 20 residues. The CDR3 protein is CATSSPREPPGQGHAYGQYF. CDR3 DNA sequence: TGTGCCACCAGCAGCCCTAGAGAGCCCCCGGGACAGGGGCACGCCTACGGGCAGTACTTC.

V is TRBV5-3 and J is TRBJ2-7; 8 nucleotides line up with TRBD2. TRBV5-3 is an ORF, and what it does is uncertain. This CDR3 contains 16 residues. V lost 3 bases, J lost 7 bases, and 15 bases stayed unmatched. The CDR3, as DNA: TGTGCCAGAAGCTCAACGCTTCAGTTCCGCGGGGGGGAGCAGTACTTC. Protein product: CARSSTLQFRGGEQYF.

The chain combines TRBV9 with TRBJ1-5, with D unclear. Germline CDR1 is SGDLS and CDR2 is YYNGEE. The V end lost 4 bases, the J end lost 3 bases, and 14 bases lay between the germline ends. This CDR3 is 15 amino acids long. The CDR3 is CASSPSGATNQPQHF. DNA of the CDR3: TGTGCCAGCAGCCCCTCGGGTGCTACCAATCAGCCCCAGCATTTT.

The chain has TRBV28 and TRBJ2-3; 8 nucleotides agree with TRBD1. Germline V gene sequence: CDR1 MDHEN, CDR2 SYDVKM. Unmatched junction bases numbered 9, after V lost 8 bases and J lost 2 bases. The length of the CDR3 is 15 residues. The CDR3 region is CASDAPGQDTDTQYF. The DNA of the CDR3 is TGTGCCAGCGACGCCCCGGGACAGGACACAGATACGCAGTATTTT.

In the case of this clone: Other DNA sequences in the same sample also yield this CDR3. This chain connects TRBV3-1 (or the pseudogene TRBV3-2) to TRBJ2-2; D remains ambiguous. V dropped 1 base and J dropped 1 base, with 4 bases sitting between them. Germline V gene sequence: CDR1 LGHDT, CDR2 YNNKEL (reference sequence). This CDR3 region has 14 residues. The DNA of the CDR3 is TGTGCCAGCAGCCAAGGAGGGAACACCGGGGAGCTGTTTTTT. Translation: CASSQGGNTGELFF.